This T cell receptor beta chain is from a study of metastatic and nonmetastatic thyroid tumors. Patients had received no treatment of any kind before thyroid surgery. Concerning this clone: What it binds is not known.

Study outcomes and limitations: Across blood and tumor, TCR beta diversity in malignant thyroid tumors was reportedly significantly higher than in benign nodules.

TCRdb ran MiXCR on the PCR reads. The repertoire holds about 64,000 clones, 4% to 4.5% seen once, with 20% to 25% in the top ten. The length of the CDR3 is 18 residues. Trimming shortened V by 4 bases and J by 4 bases, and 26 bases separated the two germline ends. Germline lookup yields CDR1 SGDLS and CDR2 YYNGEE. The sequenced material came from blood. The chain couples TRBV9 to TRBJ1-1; a possible D gene is TRBD1 (6 bases). The source is a female donor with papillary thyroid cancer or a benign thyroid nodule (not recorded which). Some clones in this sample may be carry-over from other donors' samples. Here the CDR3 reads CASSRPGDDGGWGTEAFF. The CDR3 DNA sequence: TGTGCCAGCAGCCGCCCCGGGGATGATGGGGGCTGGGGCACTGAAGCTTTCTTT.